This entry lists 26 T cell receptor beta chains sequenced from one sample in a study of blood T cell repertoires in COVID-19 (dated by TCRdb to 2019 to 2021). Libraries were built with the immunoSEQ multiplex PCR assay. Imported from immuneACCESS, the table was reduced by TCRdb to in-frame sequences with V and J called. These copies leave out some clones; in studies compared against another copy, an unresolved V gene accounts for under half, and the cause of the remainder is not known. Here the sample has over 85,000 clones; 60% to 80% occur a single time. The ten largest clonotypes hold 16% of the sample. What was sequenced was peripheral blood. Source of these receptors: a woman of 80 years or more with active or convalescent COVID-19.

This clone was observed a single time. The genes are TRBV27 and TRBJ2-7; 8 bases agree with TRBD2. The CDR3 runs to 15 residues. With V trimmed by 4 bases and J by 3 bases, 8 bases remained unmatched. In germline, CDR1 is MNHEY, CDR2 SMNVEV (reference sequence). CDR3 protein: CASSSLGAGVYEQYF. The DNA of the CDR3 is TGTGCCAGCAGTTCCCTTGGAGCGGGAGTCTACGAGCAGTACTTC.

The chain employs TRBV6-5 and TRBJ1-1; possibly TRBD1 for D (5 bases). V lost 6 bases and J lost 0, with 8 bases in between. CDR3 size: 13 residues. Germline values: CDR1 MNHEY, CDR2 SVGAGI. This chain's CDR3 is CASSRQMNTEAFF. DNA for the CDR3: TGTGCCAGCAGCCGACAGATGAACACTGAAGCTTTCTTT.

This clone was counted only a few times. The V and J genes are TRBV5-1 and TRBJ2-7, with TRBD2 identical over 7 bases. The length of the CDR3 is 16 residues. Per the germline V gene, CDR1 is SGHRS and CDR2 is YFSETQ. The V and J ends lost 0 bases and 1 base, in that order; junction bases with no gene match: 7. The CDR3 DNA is TGCGCCAGCAGCTTGGCCCCGGCGGGAGCTTCCTACGAGCAGTACTTC. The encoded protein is CASSLAPAGASYEQYF.

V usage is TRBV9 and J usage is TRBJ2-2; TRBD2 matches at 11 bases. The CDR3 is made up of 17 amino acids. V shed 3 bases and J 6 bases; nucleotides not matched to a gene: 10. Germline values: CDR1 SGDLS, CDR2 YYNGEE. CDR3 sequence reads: CASSDELAGDKAGELFF. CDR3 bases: TGTGCCAGCAGCGACGAACTAGCGGGAGATAAGGCCGGGGAGCTGTTTTTT.

In nucleotides, the CDR3 is TGCAGTGCTAGTTATCCTGCTACACAGGAGACCCAGTACTTC. The encoded protein is CSASYPATQETQYF. The genes are TRBV20-1 and TRBJ2-5; D remains ambiguous. This CDR3 comprises 14 residues. Germline V CDR1 and CDR2: DFQATT, SNEGSKA (reference sequence). The V end was cut by 3 bases, the J end by 5 bases, with 16 bases between.

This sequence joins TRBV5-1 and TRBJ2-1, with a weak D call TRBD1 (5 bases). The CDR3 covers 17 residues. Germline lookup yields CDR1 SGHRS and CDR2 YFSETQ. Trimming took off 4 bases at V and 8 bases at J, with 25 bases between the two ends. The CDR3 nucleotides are TGCGCCAGCAGCCTAAGGGGTTTAAGAGAGGTCTGGGATGAGCAGTTCTTC. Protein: CASSLRGLREVWDEQFF.

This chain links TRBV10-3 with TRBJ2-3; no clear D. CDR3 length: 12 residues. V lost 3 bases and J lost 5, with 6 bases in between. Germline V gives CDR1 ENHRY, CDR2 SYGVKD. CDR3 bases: TGTGCCATCAGTGAAACCGGAGATACGCAGTATTTT. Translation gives CAISETGDTQYF.

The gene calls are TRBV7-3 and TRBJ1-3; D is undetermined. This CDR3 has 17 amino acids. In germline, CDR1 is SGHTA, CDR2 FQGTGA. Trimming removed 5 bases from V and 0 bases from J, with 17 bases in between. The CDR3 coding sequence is TGTGCCAGCAGCCTACCGGAGCGGGAAAGCTCTGGAAACACCATATATTTT. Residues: CASSLPERESSGNTIYF.

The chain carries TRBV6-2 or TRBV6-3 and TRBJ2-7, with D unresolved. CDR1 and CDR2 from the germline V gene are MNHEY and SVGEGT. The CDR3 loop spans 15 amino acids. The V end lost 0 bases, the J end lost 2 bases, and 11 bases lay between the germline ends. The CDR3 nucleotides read TGTGCCAGCAGTTACTCCCGGGTTGGTACCTACGAGCAGTACTTC. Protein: CASSYSRVGTYEQYF.

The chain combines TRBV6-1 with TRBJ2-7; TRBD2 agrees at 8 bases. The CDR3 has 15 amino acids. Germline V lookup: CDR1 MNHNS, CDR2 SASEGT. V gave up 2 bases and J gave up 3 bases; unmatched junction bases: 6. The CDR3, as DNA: TGTGCCAGCAGTGAAATGGCGGGACTAGGCTACGAGCAGTACTTC. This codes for CASSEMAGLGYEQYF.

The CDR3 here is CASSLDLRGASTDTQYF. CDR3 in DNA: TGTGCCAGCAGCTTAGATCTTCGCGGGGCTAGCACAGATACGCAGTATTTT. V is TRBV11-2 and J is TRBJ2-3; possible D gene TRBD2, 6 bases. CDR1 and CDR2 (germline): SGHAT, FQNNGV. V lost 0 bases, J lost 0 bases, and 13 bases lay in between. CDR3 length equals 17 residues.

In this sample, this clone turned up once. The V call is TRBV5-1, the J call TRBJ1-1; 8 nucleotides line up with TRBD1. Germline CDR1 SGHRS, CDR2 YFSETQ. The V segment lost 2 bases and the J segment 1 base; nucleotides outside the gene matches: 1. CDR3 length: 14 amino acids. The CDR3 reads CASSFGTGNTEAFF. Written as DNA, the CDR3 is TGCGCCAGCAGCTTCGGGACAGGGAACACTGAAGCTTTCTTT.

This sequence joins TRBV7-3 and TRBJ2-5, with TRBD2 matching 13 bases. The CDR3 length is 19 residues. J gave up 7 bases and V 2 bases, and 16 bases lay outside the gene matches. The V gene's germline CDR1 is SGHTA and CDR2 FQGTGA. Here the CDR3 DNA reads TGTGCCAGCAGCTTATCAGGGGGCCCGGGACTAGCGGGACATTGGACCCAGTACTTC. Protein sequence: CASSLSGGPGLAGHWTQYF.

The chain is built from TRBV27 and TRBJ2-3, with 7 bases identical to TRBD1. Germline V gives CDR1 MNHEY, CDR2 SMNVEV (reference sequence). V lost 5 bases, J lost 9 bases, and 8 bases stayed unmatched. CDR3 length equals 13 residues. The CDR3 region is CASSTPGQHTQYF. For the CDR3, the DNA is TGTGCCAGCAGTACACCGGGACAGCACACGCAGTATTTT.

CDR3 protein: CASSEFTGEAFF. CDR3 DNA sequence: TGCGCCAGCAGTGAGTTTACAGGAGAAGCTTTCTTT. The chain links TRBV10-2 to TRBJ1-1; weak D call: TRBD1 (5 bases). The germline V gene has CDR1 WSHSY and CDR2 SAAADI. This CDR3 contains 12 residues. V shed 1 base and J shed 8 bases, with 8 bases lying between them.

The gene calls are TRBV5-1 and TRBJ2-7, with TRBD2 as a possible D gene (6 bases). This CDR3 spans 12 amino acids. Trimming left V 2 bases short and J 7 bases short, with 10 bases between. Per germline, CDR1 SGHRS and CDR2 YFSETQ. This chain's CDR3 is CASSFGAGEQYF. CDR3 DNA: TGCGCCAGCAGCTTCGGGGCGGGAGAGCAGTACTTC.

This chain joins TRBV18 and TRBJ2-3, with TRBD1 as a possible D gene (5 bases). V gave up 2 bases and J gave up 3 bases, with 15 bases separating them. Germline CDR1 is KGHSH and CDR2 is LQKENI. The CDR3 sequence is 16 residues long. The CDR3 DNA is TGTGCCAGCTCACCAAGGAACAGCAAGGGGACAGATACGCAGTATTTT. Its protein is CASSPRNSKGTDTQYF.

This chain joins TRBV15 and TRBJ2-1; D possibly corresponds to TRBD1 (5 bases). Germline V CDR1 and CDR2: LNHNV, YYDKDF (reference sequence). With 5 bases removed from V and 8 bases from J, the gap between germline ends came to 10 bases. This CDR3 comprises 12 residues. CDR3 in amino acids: CATSQGHDEQFF. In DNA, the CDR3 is TGTGCCACCAGCCAGGGTCATGATGAGCAGTTCTTC.

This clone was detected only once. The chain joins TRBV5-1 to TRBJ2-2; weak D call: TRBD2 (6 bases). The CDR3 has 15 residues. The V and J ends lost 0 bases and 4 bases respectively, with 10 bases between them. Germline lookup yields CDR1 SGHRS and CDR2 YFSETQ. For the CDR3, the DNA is TGCGCCAGCAGCTTGGCAGGAGGGAGCACCGGGGAGCTGTTTTTT. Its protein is CASSLAGGSTGELFF.

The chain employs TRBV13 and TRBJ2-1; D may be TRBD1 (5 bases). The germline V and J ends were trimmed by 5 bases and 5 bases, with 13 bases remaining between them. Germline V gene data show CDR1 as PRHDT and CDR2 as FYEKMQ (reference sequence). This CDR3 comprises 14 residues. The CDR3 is CASSLRVWNNEQFF. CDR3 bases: TGTGCCAGCAGCCTCAGGGTTTGGAACAATGAGCAGTTCTTC.

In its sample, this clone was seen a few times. CDR3 sequence (DNA): TGTGCCAGCCACTCACCGGGACAGGGGAACAAATTGCCCTACGAGCAGTACTTC. This encodes CASHSPGQGNKLPYEQYF. The chain employs TRBV27 and TRBJ2-7, with 10 bases matching TRBD1. This CDR3 contains 18 residues. The germline V gene has CDR1 MNHEY and CDR2 SMNVEV (reference sequence). V was clipped by 8 bases and J by 2 bases; unmatched bases: 18.

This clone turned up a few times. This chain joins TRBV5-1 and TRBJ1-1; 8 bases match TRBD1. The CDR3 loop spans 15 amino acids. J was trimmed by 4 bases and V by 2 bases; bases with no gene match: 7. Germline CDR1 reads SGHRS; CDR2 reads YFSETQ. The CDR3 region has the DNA TGCGCCAGCAGCTTCTCAGGGGGCGCGGGCACTGAAGCTTTCTTT. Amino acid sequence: CASSFSGGAGTEAFF.

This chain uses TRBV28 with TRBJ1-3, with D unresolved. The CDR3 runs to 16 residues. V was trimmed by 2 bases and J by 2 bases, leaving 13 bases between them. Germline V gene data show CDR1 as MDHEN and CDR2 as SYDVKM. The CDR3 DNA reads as TGTGCCAGCAGTTTAGGGCTCGGAGGTGCTGGAAACACCATATATTTT. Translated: CASSLGLGGAGNTIYF.

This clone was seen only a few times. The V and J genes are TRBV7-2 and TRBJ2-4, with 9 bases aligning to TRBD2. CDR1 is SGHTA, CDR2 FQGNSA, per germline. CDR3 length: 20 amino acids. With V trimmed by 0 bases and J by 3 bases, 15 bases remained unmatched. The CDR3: CASSLAWRWGLAEGKNIQYF. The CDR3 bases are TGTGCCAGCAGCTTAGCGTGGCGTTGGGGACTAGCTGAAGGCAAAAACATTCAGTACTTC.

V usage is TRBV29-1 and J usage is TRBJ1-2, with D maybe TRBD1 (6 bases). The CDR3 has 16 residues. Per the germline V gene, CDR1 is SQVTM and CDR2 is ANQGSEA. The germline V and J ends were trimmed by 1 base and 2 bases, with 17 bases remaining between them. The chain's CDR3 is CSVEGVWGGANYGYTF. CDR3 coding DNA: TGCAGCGTTGAAGGTGTATGGGGGGGCGCAAACTATGGCTACACCTTC.

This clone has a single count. DNA of the CDR3: TGTGCCAGCAGCTCCACACAGGGCACAGATACGCAGTATTTT. Encoded protein: CASSSTQGTDTQYF. The chain employs TRBV11-2 and TRBJ2-3; perhaps TRBD1 as D (5 bases). Germline CDR1 reads SGHAT; CDR2 reads FQNNGV. The CDR3 is 14 residues long. The V end was cut by 4 bases, the J end by 1 base, with 9 bases between.